This T cell receptor (beta chain) was sequenced for a study of blood T cell repertoires in COVID-19. Study-wide context: COVID-19 samples collected from the United States, Italy and Spain covered acute and convalescent phases. The analysed material was cDNA or gDNA that came from T cells, B-cell-depleted T cells, or PBMCs.

Original handling: Amplification of reference gene primers was used by the study to estimate nucleated cell counts. Clones were sequenced by immunoSEQ multiplex PCR, and TCRdb holds only the in-frame ones, with some missing. D and trimming come from the DNA, and the V and J calls and clone size come from that table. The sample holds 150,000 or so clones, roughly 82% seen once. The specimen sequenced was peripheral blood. The receptor's source is a human donor with acute or convalescent COVID-19. The donor label of this sample is uncertain.

The CDR3 DNA is TGTGCCAGTGCTATAGGGACTAGCGACATCGGCTGGGGGGATACGCAGTATTTT. It codes for CASAIGTSDIGWGDTQYF. This chain uses TRBV19 with TRBJ2-3, with TRBD2 identical over 10 bases. Germline CDR1 reads LNHDA; CDR2 reads SQIVND (reference sequence). The junction had 20 bases not matched to a gene; V was cut back by 8 bases and J by 6 bases. This CDR3 has 18 residues.